This T cell receptor (beta chain) is from a study of OX40 agonist ivuxolimab in advanced cancers. This clone was seen a single time. Trimming shortened V by 0 bases and J by 3 bases, and 21 bases separated the two germline ends. Germline V lookup: CDR1 KGHSH, CDR2 LQKENI. This CDR3 spans 18 amino acids. TCRdb's table, derived via immunoSEQ multiplex PCR, lists solely in-frame clones and lacks some. The sample shows some 74,000 clones, more than 75% of them seen only once. The receptor was derived from an adult with an advanced solid tumor such as melanoma, head and neck, liver or kidney cancer. Sequenced here: CD4+ or CD8+ T cells sorted from blood, sampled in a trial of the OX40 agonist ivuxolimab. The rearrangement links TRBV18 to TRBJ2-7; possibly TRBD1 for D (5 bases). The CDR3 sequence is CASSPPKSARTIYYEQYF. In DNA form, the CDR3 reads TGTGCCAGCTCACCACCGAAGTCTGCACGGACAATTTACTACGAGCAGTACTTC.